One sample yielded the 17 T cell receptor beta chains listed below, sequenced in a study of cytomegalovirus exposure and HLA in healthy donors. A multiplex PCR was run with 60 Vbeta primers and 13 Jbeta primers. Clones were sequenced by immunoSEQ multiplex PCR, and TCRdb holds only the in-frame ones, with some missing. This table holds some 90,000 clones, roughly 80% found once. Sample: PBMCs. These receptor sequences come from a man aged 40-55 years in good health and CMV-seronegative.

This clone showed up just a few times. The rearrangement joins TRBV4-3 to TRBJ2-2; D is undetermined. Trimming took 3 bases from V and 6 from J, leaving 11 bases between them. The germline CDR1 and CDR2 sequences are LGHNA and YSLEER. CDR3 size: 14 residues. The CDR3 reads CASSQGSFPGELFF. The CDR3 region has the DNA TGCGCCAGCAGCCAGGGTAGCTTCCCCGGGGAGCTGTTTTTT.

This clone was observed a few times. The genes are TRBV18 and TRBJ1-6, with D perhaps TRBD1 (6 bases). Trimming took 6 bases from V and 7 from J, leaving 13 bases between them. Per the germline V gene, CDR1 is KGHSH and CDR2 is LQKENI. The CDR3 loop spans 14 amino acids. CDR3 nucleotide sequence: TGTGCCAGCTCCTTACAGGGACCCAATTCACCCCTCCACTTT. Its protein product is CASSLQGPNSPLHF. Based on the CDR3 plus reference TRBV18 and TRBJ1-6, the full variable domain is NAGVMQNPRHLVRRRGQEARLRCSPMKGHSHVYWYRQLPEEGLKFMVYLQKENIIDESGMPKERFSAEFPKEGPSILRIQQVVRGDSAAYFCASSLQGPNSPLHFGNGTRLTVT.

V gene TRBV27 combines with J gene TRBJ1-6; D unresolved. The germline V and J ends were trimmed by 2 bases and 0 bases, with 17 bases remaining between them. The germline CDR1 and CDR2 sequences are MNHEY and SMNVEV (reference sequence). CDR3 length equals 19 residues. CDR3 nucleotide sequence: TGTGCCAGCAGTTTAATCGGGGTACAACAGAGCTCCTATAATTCACCCCTCCACTTT. Its translation is CASSLIGVQQSSYNSPLHF.

This chain joins TRBV7-9 and TRBJ2-5; 8 bases map to TRBD1. Per the germline V gene, CDR1 is SEHNR and CDR2 is FQNEAQ (reference sequence). V lost 2 bases to trimming and J lost 4 bases; unmatched junction nucleotides: 6. The CDR3 has 15 residues. CDR3 nucleotide sequence: TGTGCCAGCAGCTTATTTCAGGGGGCGGGAGAGACCCAGTACTTC. Translation gives CASSLFQGAGETQYF.

The chain recombines TRBV6-5 with TRBJ1-5; D perhaps matches TRBD1 (6 bases). V dropped 5 bases and J dropped 3 bases, with 8 bases sitting between them. This CDR3 is 13 amino acids long. CDR1 MNHEY and CDR2 SVGAGI come from the germline V gene. The CDR3 DNA reads TGTGCCAGCAGTCCAGGGGTCAATCAGCCCCAGCATTTT. Translating gives CASSPGVNQPQHF.

The chain carries TRBV6-1 and TRBJ2-3; a weak D match, TRBD2 (8 bases). The germline gives CDR1 MNHNS, CDR2 SASEGT. The CDR3 contains 19 residues. The V end was cut by 3 bases, the J end by 5 bases, with 27 bases between. The CDR3 loop is CASSDIPGGEGAGGDTQYF. The CDR3 nucleotides read TGTGCCAGCAGTGATATCCCCGGAGGGGAGGGGGCGGGAGGAGATACGCAGTATTTT.

This chain connects TRBV30 to TRBJ1-1; perhaps TRBD1 as D (5 bases). This CDR3 has 14 residues. CDR1 and CDR2 from the germline V gene are GTSNPN and SVGIG (reference sequence). Trimming cost V 0 bases and J 5 bases, with 13 bases left between them. The CDR3 spells CAWSVLGYRTEAFF. The CDR3 coding sequence is TGTGCCTGGAGTGTACTGGGGTACAGGACTGAAGCTTTCTTT.

CDR3 nucleotide sequence: TGTGCCTGGAGCCCCAGGGGCGCATCCTACAATGAGCAGTTCTTC. Translated, it gives CAWSPRGASYNEQFF. The chain combines TRBV30 with TRBJ2-1, with a weak D call TRBD1 (6 bases). CDR1 and CDR2 from the germline V gene are GTSNPN and SVGIG (reference sequence). Deletions cut 3 bases from V and 1 base from J, with 13 bases between. The CDR3 is 15 amino acids.

The gene calls are TRBV6-5 and TRBJ2-5; TRBD2 aligns across 7 bases. Germline V lookup: CDR1 MNHEY, CDR2 SVGAGI. Unmatched junction bases numbered 11, after V lost 5 bases and J lost 11 bases. This CDR3 spans 13 amino acids. The CDR3 region has the DNA TGTGCCAGCAGTGGGGGGGTCAGGAACAGTCAGTACTTC. It is translated as CASSGGVRNSQYF.

This chain links TRBV5-1 with TRBJ2-5; D is possibly TRBD1 (7 bases). The CDR3 is 18 residues long. CDR1 and CDR2 (germline): SGHRS, YFSETQ. V dropped 3 bases and J dropped 1 base, with 22 bases sitting between them. The CDR3 here is CASSSEGFGTDFQETQYF. The CDR3 nucleotides are TGCGCCAGCAGCTCGGAGGGCTTTGGGACAGACTTCCAAGAGACCCAGTACTTC.

This clone was seen a single time. The J gene is TRBJ1-4, the V gene TRBV4-1, with no clear D. CDR1 and CDR2 (germline): MGHRA, YSYEKL. The CDR3 covers 16 residues. V shed 1 base and J shed 0 bases, with 9 bases lying between them. This CDR3 reads CASSQVLATTNEKLFF. For the CDR3, the DNA is TGCGCCAGCAGCCAAGTCCTGGCAACAACTAATGAAAAACTGTTTTTT.

J is TRBJ1-3 and V is TRBV28; D unclear. Trimming removed 6 bases from V and 0 bases from J, with 9 bases in between. Germline V gene lookup returns CDR1 MDHEN and CDR2 SYDVKM. The CDR3 is 14 amino acids. The CDR3 is CASRSVSSGNTIYF. For the CDR3, the DNA is TGTGCCAGCAGGTCTGTGAGCTCTGGAAACACCATATATTTT.

J is TRBJ1-4 and V is TRBV4-1; D might be TRBD1 (5 bases). The germline V gene has CDR1 MGHRA and CDR2 YSYEKL. Deletions cut 3 bases from V and 4 bases from J, with 12 bases between. This CDR3 is 15 amino acids long. CDR3 DNA sequence: TGCGCCAGCAGCCACCACGGGACTTTTAATGAAAAACTGTTTTTT. It is translated as CASSHHGTFNEKLFF.

The chain links TRBV5-1 to TRBJ2-3; 8 bases agree with TRBD2. J was trimmed by 1 base and V by 2 bases; bases with no gene match: 3. This CDR3 has 15 residues. Germline V CDR1 and CDR2: SGHRS, YFSETQ. For the CDR3, the DNA is TGCGCCAGCAGCTTAAATAGCGGGGGCACAGATACGCAGTATTTT. It translates to CASSLNSGGTDTQYF.

This clone was observed a single time. The rearrangement joins TRBV9 to TRBJ2-1; perhaps TRBD1 as D (6 bases). The CDR3 contains 15 residues. Trimming removed 3 bases from V and 3 bases from J, with 13 bases in between. Germline V CDR1 and CDR2: SGDLS, YYNGEE. As DNA, the CDR3 is TGTGCCAGCAGCGCGGGACAACAAAACTACAATGAGCAGTTCTTC. It codes for CASSAGQQNYNEQFF.

This chain links TRBV18 with TRBJ1-3, with D unclear. The CDR3 sequence is 15 residues long. Germline V lookup: CDR1 KGHSH, CDR2 LQKENI. The V end lost 3 bases, the J end lost 0 bases, and 9 bases lay between the germline ends. As DNA, the CDR3 is TGTGCCAGCTCACCCCCCTCGGTCTCTGGAAACACCATATATTTT. Residues: CASSPPSVSGNTIYF.

The count of this clone is one. The chain couples TRBV5-6 to TRBJ2-7; 9 bases agree with TRBD1. CDR1 and CDR2 (germline): SGHDT, YYEEEE. The CDR3 runs to 13 residues. Trimming cost V 3 bases and J 7 bases; bases outside gene matches: 5. CDR3 nucleotide sequence: TGTGCCAGCAGCTGGGACAGGGCGTCGGAGCAGTACTTC. This encodes CASSWDRASEQYF.